The present T cell receptor (beta chain) was sequenced within a study of T cell responses to AZD1222 COVID-19 vaccine. Study-level findings and limits: Most donors were white British, females outnumbered males, and clonal diversity was possibly underestimated. Rises in breadth and depth of Spike-specific TCRs came after two AZD1222 doses.

Some second doses came at about 4 weeks and others at about 12 weeks; these were pooled. Sequencing was performed with immunoSEQ multiplex PCR; in TCRdb, only in-frame clones are kept and a portion is missing. The sample gives 150,000 to 200,000 clones, under 95% of which show up once; 1.3% is in the top ten. Regarding this clone: Antigen unknown.

The TCR sequence derives from an adult who received the AZD1222 COVID-19 vaccine. The specimen was peripheral blood, collected 28 days after the second AZD1222 dose.

The CDR3 bases are TGCGCCAGCAGCCTGGGGACAGGGGGATGGGAGACCCAGTACTTC. This sequence encodes CASSLGTGGWETQYF. The J gene is TRBJ2-5, the V gene TRBV5-1; TRBD1 aligns across 11 bases. From germline, CDR1 is SGHRS and CDR2 YFSETQ. The J segment lost 5 bases and the V segment lost 4 bases, leaving 7 bases of the junction unmatched. CDR3 size: 15 residues.